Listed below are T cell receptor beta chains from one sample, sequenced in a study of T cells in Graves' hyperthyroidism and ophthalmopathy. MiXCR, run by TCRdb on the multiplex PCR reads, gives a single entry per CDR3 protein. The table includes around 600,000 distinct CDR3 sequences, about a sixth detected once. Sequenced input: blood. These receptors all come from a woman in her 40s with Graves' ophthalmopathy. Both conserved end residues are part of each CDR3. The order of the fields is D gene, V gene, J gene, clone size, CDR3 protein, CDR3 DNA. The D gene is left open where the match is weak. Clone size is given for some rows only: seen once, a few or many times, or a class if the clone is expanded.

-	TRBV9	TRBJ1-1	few	CASSVHPDRDTEAFF	TGTGCCAGCAGCGTTCACCCCGATCGGGACACTGAAGCTTTCTTT
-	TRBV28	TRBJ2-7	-	CASSLYRQNYEQYF	TGTGCCAGCAGTTTGTATCGACAGAACTACGAGCAGTACTTC
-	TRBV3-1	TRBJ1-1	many	CASRPSDTGTEAFF	TGTGCCAGCAGGCCTAGCGACACCGGGACTGAAGCTTTCTTT
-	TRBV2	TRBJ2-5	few	CASRVVTGPQYF	TGTGCCAGCAGGGTGGTGACGGGTCCCCAGTACTTC
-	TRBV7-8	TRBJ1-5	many	CASSLDPTEVVYSNQPQHF	TGTGCCAGCAGCTTAGATCCGACAGAGGTGGTGTATAGCAATCAGCCCCAGCATTTT
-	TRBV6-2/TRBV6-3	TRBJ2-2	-	CASAHGYTGELFF	TGTGCCAGCGCACACGGATACACCGGGGAGCTGTTTTTT
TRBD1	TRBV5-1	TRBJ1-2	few	CASSWDRGPHYGYTF	TGCGCCAGCAGCTGGGACAGGGGCCCCCACTATGGCTACACCTTC
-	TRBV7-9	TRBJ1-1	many	CASSLRTIGGMNTEAFF	TGTGCCAGCAGCCTACGGACCATAGGCGGGATGAACACTGAAGCTTTCTTT
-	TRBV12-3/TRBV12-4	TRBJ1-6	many	CASSLSGTGVSSPLHF	TGTGCCAGCAGTCTTTCGGGTACGGGGGTGAGTTCACCCCTCCACTTT
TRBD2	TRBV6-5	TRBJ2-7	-	CASSSGLVTTYEQYF	TGTGCCAGCAGTTCCGGACTAGTTACTACGTACGAGCAGTACTTC
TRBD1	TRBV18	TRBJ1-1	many	CASARTGRNTEAFF	TGTGCCAGCGCGAGGACAGGGCGAAACACTGAAGCTTTCTTT
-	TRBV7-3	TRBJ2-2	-	CASSANPGTTGELFF	TGTGCCAGCAGCGCGAACCCCGGGACTACCGGGGAGCTGTTTTTT
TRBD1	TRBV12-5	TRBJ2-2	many	CASGSGTGVNTGELFF	TGTGCTAGTGGGTCCGGGACAGGGGTGAACACCGGGGAGCTGTTTTTT
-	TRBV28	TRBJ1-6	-	CASSSQAASPLHF	TGTGCCAGCAGTTCCCAGGCGGCTTCACCCCTCCACTTT
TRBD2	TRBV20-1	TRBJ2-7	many	CSASNGGSKSYEQYF	TGCAGTGCTAGTAATGGCGGGAGTAAATCCTACGAGCAGTACTTC
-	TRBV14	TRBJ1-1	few	CASSQEAGPTEAFF	TGTGCCAGCAGCCAAGAGGCAGGGCCCACTGAAGCTTTCTTT
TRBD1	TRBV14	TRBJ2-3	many	CASSPTGTGADTQYF	TGTGCCAGCAGCCCCACCGGGACAGGGGCAGATACGCAGTATTTT
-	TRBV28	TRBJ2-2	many	CASSLSGPGTGELFF	TGTGCCAGCAGTTTAAGCGGGCCGGGGACCGGGGAGCTGTTTTTT